This T cell receptor (beta chain) was captured by sequencing in a study of T cells in localized non-small cell lung cancer. Study-wide points: Measurement of T cell clonality placed uninvolved adjacent lung highest, above the level in tumor.

By proportion, this clone is large. Its cognate antigen is unknown. J was trimmed by 2 bases and V by 4 bases; bases with no gene match: 14. The germline CDR1 and CDR2 sequences are SGDLS and YYNGEE. The CDR3 consists of 19 residues. Here immunoSEQ multiplex PCR was the method, and the copy in TCRdb shows in-frame clones only, minus some. In the table there are fewer than 3,000 clones, approximately 24% of which are singletons. This material consisted of lung tumor tissue, taken before any cancer treatment. The source is a male donor aged 60 or over with stage II squamous cell lung carcinoma. The chain recombines TRBV9 with TRBJ2-2; 10 bases line up with TRBD1. CDR3 in amino acids: CASSLIWDRDRGNTGELFF. The DNA of the CDR3 is TGTGCCAGCAGCTTAATTTGGGACCGGGACAGGGGAAACACCGGGGAGCTGTTTTTT.